These 10 T cell receptor beta chains came from one sample sequenced in a study of blood T cells in healthy people across ages (dated by TCRdb to between 2015 and 2017). Receptor libraries were prepared by 5' RACE. The listed sequencing device is Illumina HiSeq 2500. A second PCR of about 7 to 12 cycles was performed with a sample-barcoded 5' primer and a J-beta primer mix. Clones were called with MiXCR by TCRdb after fastp trimmed the public reads at Q25, and only in-frame beta chains were retained. Every entry covers one CDR3 protein and lists the most common genes and DNA from its rows. For this sample the table gives some 900,000 distinct CDR3 sequences, of which around 30% were detected only once. Jointly, the top ten make up 17% of the sample. Sequenced input: blood. These receptors were taken from a woman of 80 years or more in good health.

In its sample, this clonotype was seen once. The chain recombines TRBV20-1 with TRBJ2-5; 7 bases map to TRBD1. CDR1 DFQATT and CDR2 SNEGSKA come from the germline V gene (reference sequence). CDR3 length: 13 amino acids. Trimming cost V 4 bases and J 3 bases; bases outside gene matches: 5. CDR3 sequence reads: CSATPGTEETQYF. The CDR3 nucleotides are TGCAGTGCTACTCCCGGGACAGAAGAGACCCAGTACTTC.

CDR3 bases: TGTGCCAGCAGTTTTGACAGCGGGAACGAGCAGTACTTC. Translated: CASSFDSGNEQYF. The chain has TRBV28 and TRBJ2-7, with 7 bases aligning to TRBD2. Germline CDR1 is MDHEN and CDR2 is SYDVKM. The length of the CDR3 is 13 residues. J was trimmed by 5 bases and V by 3 bases; bases with no gene match: 4.

This clonotype was counted at least ten times. J is TRBJ2-5 and V is TRBV6-5; 12 bases are shared with TRBD2. Germline V lookup: CDR1 MNHEY, CDR2 SVGAGI. Trimming cost V 0 bases and J 3 bases; bases outside gene matches: 5. The CDR3 loop spans 17 amino acids. CDR3 nucleotides: TGTGCCAGCAGTTACTCGAGGCTAGCGGGGGGGAAAGAGACCCAGTACTTC. It codes for CASSYSRLAGGKETQYF.

The genes are TRBV20-1 and TRBJ2-3, with TRBD1 matching 9 bases. The germline V gene has CDR1 DFQATT and CDR2 SNEGSKA (reference sequence). With V trimmed by 5 bases and J by 2 bases, 20 bases remained unmatched. This CDR3 contains 19 residues. The CDR3, as DNA: TGCAGTGCTGGAGGCCTCCCCTCCGGGACAGGGCACACCACAGATACGCAGTATTTT. Translation gives CSAGGLPSGTGHTTDTQYF.

Turning to this clonotype: A read error may be the cause here, since a much bigger clone is one base away. The rearrangement links TRBV29-1 to TRBJ2-3; D possibly corresponds to TRBD2 (5 bases). The CDR3 runs 12 residues. Looked up from germline, CDR1 is SQVTM and CDR2 is ANQGSEA. Trimming cost V 6 bases and J 2 bases, with 9 bases left between them. CDR3 amino acids: CSVGETTDTQYF. In DNA form, the CDR3 reads TGCAGCGTCGGGGAAACCACAGATACGCAGTATTTT.

A word on this clonotype: This clone may be a read error of a much larger clone one base away. The chain combines TRBV20-1 with TRBJ2-7, with D unresolved. Germline-derived CDR1 and CDR2 are DFQATT and SNEGSKA (reference sequence). The CDR3 extends over 12 amino acids. With 4 bases removed from V and 7 bases from J, the gap between germline ends came to 14 bases. The CDR3 here is CSAKEGLNEQYF. The DNA of the CDR3 is TGCAGTGCTAAGGAAGGGCTCAATGAGCAGTACTTC.

This clonotype was counted ten times or more. The chain uses TRBV7-9 and TRBJ1-1; D perhaps matches TRBD1 (5 bases). From germline, CDR1 is SEHNR and CDR2 FQNEAQ (reference sequence). The ends were cut back, 0 bases at V and 6 bases at J, with 5 bases in the middle. This CDR3 comprises 12 residues. This chain's CDR3 is CASSLAGAEAFF. Written as DNA, the CDR3 is TGTGCCAGCAGCTTAGCGGGGGCTGAAGCTTTCTTT.

The chain is built from TRBV7-2 and TRBJ1-4; 8 nucleotides align to TRBD1. This CDR3 region has 16 residues. The germline gives CDR1 SGHTA, CDR2 FQGNSA. V shed 2 bases, J shed 7 bases, and the junction held 9 bases outside the gene matches. Written as DNA, the CDR3 is TGTGCCAGCAGCTTAAGCAGTGGGACAGGTGGTGAAAAACTGTTTTTT. This sequence encodes CASSLSSGTGGEKLFF.

The chain joins TRBV9 to TRBJ2-1, with D possibly being TRBD2 (7 bases). Per germline, CDR1 SGDLS and CDR2 YYNGEE. Trimming left V 3 bases short and J 4 bases short, with 20 bases between. The CDR3 has 17 amino acids. The DNA for the CDR3 is TGTGCCAGCAGCGACGGAGGGGGGGGGGGGGCTTACAATGAGCAGTTCTTC. Translated, it gives CASSDGGGGGAYNEQFF.

Ten or more counts support this clonotype. This chain links TRBV29-1 with TRBJ2-1; D unclear. V was cut by 3 bases and J by 7 bases, with 13 bases left in between. Germline V lookup: CDR1 SQVTM, CDR2 ANQGSEA. CDR3 length: 13 amino acids. Written as DNA, the CDR3 is TGCAGCGTTGACGAGCAACTGGCAAATGAGCAGTTCTTC. Translating it yields CSVDEQLANEQFF.